The T cell receptor beta chain under discussion was sequenced for a study of PD-1 blockade in classical Hodgkin lymphoma. Regarding the study as a whole: Initiation of nivolumab under 1 year after ASCT led to exclusion of patients.

On this clone: What it binds is unknown.

As for time point: cycle 4 day 1 (C4D1), after 6 weeks of nivolumab. Exposure to brentuximab vedotin varied, and each patient had relapsed following autologous stem cell transplantation. Clones were read by immunoSEQ multiplex PCR, and TCRdb kept only the in-frame ones, dropping some. The table shows about 44,000 clones, with roughly two thirds occurring only once. The CDR3 consists of 14 residues. Germline values: CDR1 GTSNPN, CDR2 SVGIG (reference sequence). V gave up 2 bases and J gave up 10 bases; unmatched junction bases: 8. The sequencing here drew on peripheral blood mononuclear cells (PBMCs), taken before the fourth cycle of nivolumab. This TCR came from a human donor with classical Hodgkin lymphoma. J is TRBJ2-1 and V is TRBV30; 10 bases map to TRBD2. The CDR3 DNA reads TGTGCCTGGAGTCTTCCGGGACTAGCGATAGAGCAGTTCTTC. It encodes CAWSLPGLAIEQFF.